These 24 T cell receptor beta chains were sequenced from one sample in a study of blood T cell repertoires in COVID-19. Method: immunoSEQ multiplex PCR; TCRdb's copy keeps in-frame clones and lacks some. Here the sample spans 250,000 to 300,000 clones, around four fifths being singletons. The sample comprised peripheral blood. All receptors derive from a man aged 55-75 years who had recovered from COVID-19.

The chain recombines TRBV27 with TRBJ2-2; 7 positions agree with TRBD2. CDR1 and CDR2 (germline): MNHEY, SMNVEV (reference sequence). The CDR3 has 16 residues. J lost 0 bases, V lost 4 bases, and 5 bases had no gene match. The CDR3 here is CASSSPAGANTGELFF. The CDR3 DNA reads TGTGCCAGCAGTTCCCCGGCGGGGGCGAACACCGGGGAGCTGTTTTTT.

The V gene is TRBV7-2, the J gene TRBJ1-2, with TRBD1 matching 8 bases. CDR3 length: 15 residues. Trimming cost V 3 bases and J 2 bases; bases outside gene matches: 5. Germline CDR1 is SGHTA and CDR2 is FQGNSA. The DNA for the CDR3 is TGTGCCAGCAGCTTTCCAGGGGGCGTCAACTATGGCTACACCTTC. Its translation: CASSFPGGVNYGYTF.

The V gene is TRBV25-1, the J gene TRBJ2-1; a weak D match, TRBD2 (7 bases). Trimming removed 10 bases from V and 2 bases from J, with 21 bases in between. The CDR3 has 16 amino acids. The V gene's germline CDR1 is MGHDK and CDR2 SYGVNS. The DNA for the CDR3 is TGTGCCACCCAAAGTAGGGGGGGGCCTACCTACAATGAGCAGTTCTTC. Protein: CATQSRGGPTYNEQFF. Combining the CDR3 with reference TRBV25-1 and TRBJ2-1 gives the whole variable domain EADIYQTPRYLVIGTGKKITLECSQTMGHDKMYWYQQDPGMELHLIHYSYGVNSTEKGDLSSESTVSRIRTEHFPLTLESARPSHTSQYLCATQSRGGPTYNEQFFGPGTRLTVL.

As concerns this clone: One end of the junction fails to match germline, which may point to a read error. V is TRBV19 and J is TRBJ1-6, with TRBD1 as a possible D gene (6 bases). Looked up from germline, CDR1 is LNHDA and CDR2 is SQIVND (reference sequence). The CDR3 length is 15 residues. CDR3 in amino acids: CASSRDGQPNSPPHF. The CDR3 DNA is TGTGCCAGTAGCCGGGACGGACAGCCGAATTCACCCCCCCACTTT.

The rearrangement joins TRBV5-1 to TRBJ2-3; 7 bases agree with TRBD2. Trimming removed 0 bases from V and 2 bases from J; junction bases left unmatched: 6. Germline CDR1 is SGHRS and CDR2 is YFSETQ. The CDR3 is made up of 16 amino acids. The CDR3 DNA reads as TGCGCCAGCAGCTTGGCCGCGGGGGACTTCACAGATACGCAGTATTTT. Translation gives CASSLAAGDFTDTQYF.

The chain carries TRBV19 and TRBJ2-2, with 8 bases aligning to TRBD2. In germline, CDR1 is LNHDA, CDR2 SQIVND (reference sequence). Trimming removed 8 bases from V and 1 base from J; junction bases left unmatched: 6. This CDR3 is built from 15 residues. Here the CDR3 reads CASGAGTRNTGELFF. The DNA for the CDR3 is TGTGCCAGTGGGGCCGGGACTAGGAACACCGGGGAGCTGTTTTTT.

In this sample, this clone turned up a few times. The chain couples TRBV2 to TRBJ1-5; 7 bases fit TRBD1. CDR3 length: 14 amino acids. With V trimmed by 3 bases and J by 3 bases, 2 bases remained unmatched. In germline, CDR1 is SNHLY, CDR2 FYNNEI. CDR3 coding DNA: TGTGCCAGCAGTGAGACAGGGCCCAATCAGCCCCAGCATTTT. Its protein is CASSETGPNQPQHF.

This sequence joins TRBV3-1 (or the pseudogene TRBV3-2) and TRBJ1-5; 9 bases line up with TRBD1. Germline V gene sequence: CDR1 LGHDT, CDR2 YNNKEL (reference sequence). Trimming cost V 0 bases and J 1 base; bases outside gene matches: 7. The CDR3 consists of 18 residues. The CDR3 coding sequence is TGTGCCAGCAGCCAAGACCCTAGGACAGGGGAGAGCAATCAGCCCCAGCATTTT. This gives the protein CASSQDPRTGESNQPQHF.

The V gene is TRBV28, the J gene TRBJ2-4; TRBD1 agrees at 12 bases. From germline, CDR1 is MDHEN and CDR2 SYDVKM. Trimming removed 11 bases from V and 6 bases from J; junction bases left unmatched: 8. The CDR3 extends over 14 amino acids. This CDR3 reads CASGTGGRGNIQYF. The CDR3 DNA follows: TGTGCCTCCGGGACAGGGGGCCGGGGAAACATTCAGTACTTC.

This clone was recorded a few times. The V and J genes are TRBV18 and TRBJ2-4, with D possibly being TRBD1 (5 bases). The CDR3 runs to 15 residues. Germline V gene lookup returns CDR1 KGHSH and CDR2 LQKENI. V was cut by 2 bases and J by 4 bases, with 12 bases left in between. CDR3 nucleotides: TGTGCCAGCTCACCATTGGTGACAGAGAAAAACATTCAGTACTTC. It codes for CASSPLVTEKNIQYF.

This clone was detected once. This chain joins TRBV5-1 and TRBJ2-7; D perhaps matches TRBD2 (5 bases). V was cut by 6 bases and J by 0 bases, with 13 bases left in between. Germline V gives CDR1 SGHRS, CDR2 YFSETQ. This CDR3 has 14 amino acids. The CDR3 sequence: CASKEDNPSYEQYF. As DNA, the CDR3 is TGCGCCAGCAAGGAGGATAATCCCTCCTACGAGCAGTACTTC.

This chain connects TRBV6-5 to TRBJ1-2; D might be TRBD1 (5 bases). V dropped 3 bases and J dropped 5 bases, with 10 bases sitting between them. The germline V gene has CDR1 MNHEY and CDR2 SVGAGI. CDR3 size: 13 residues. CDR3 residues: CASSYQGLYGYTF. In nucleotides, the CDR3 is TGTGCCAGCAGTTATCAGGGTCTTTATGGCTACACCTTC.

This chain links TRBV19 with TRBJ1-5, with D perhaps TRBD1 (5 bases). This CDR3 is 12 amino acids long. Germline loops: CDR1 LNHDA, CDR2 SQIVND (reference sequence). V was shortened by 4 bases and J by 12 bases, with 13 bases between the two germline ends. CDR3 residues: CASSREIGGQHF. The CDR3 DNA follows: TGTGCCAGTAGTAGGGAGATCGGGGGCCAGCATTTT.

The V gene is TRBV5-1, the J gene TRBJ2-7; 8 bases map to TRBD1. V dropped 2 bases and J dropped 1; count of bases not matched to a gene: 2. The germline V gene encodes CDR1 SGHRS and CDR2 YFSETQ. CDR3 length: 14 residues. For the CDR3, the DNA is TGCGCCAGCAGCTTCGGGACAGGTTCCTACGAGCAGTACTTC. It codes for CASSFGTGSYEQYF. The whole variable domain, remainder taken from reference TRBV5-1 and TRBJ2-7, is KAGVTQTPRYLIKTRGQQVTLSCSPISGHRSVSWYQQTPGQGLQFLFEYFSETQRNKGNFPGRFSGRQFSNSRSEMNVSTLELGDSALYLCASSFGTGSYEQYFGPGTRLTVT.

This clone was found a few times. The chain recombines TRBV30 with TRBJ2-7; D is unresolved. Trimming removed 5 bases at V and 5 bases at J, with 10 bases between. The CDR3 is made up of 11 amino acids. Germline V gene sequence: CDR1 GTSNPN, CDR2 SVGIG (reference sequence). DNA for the CDR3: TGTGCCTGGGCCGTAAGCCACGAGCAGTACTTC. Amino acid sequence: CAWAVSHEQYF.

The chain combines TRBV2 with TRBJ1-1, with no clear D. CDR3 length: 12 residues. Germline V lookup: CDR1 SNHLY, CDR2 FYNNEI. Trimming left V 6 bases short and J 5 bases short, with 10 bases between. The CDR3 region has the DNA TGTGCCAGCAGCACTAGGGAGACTGAAGCTTTCTTT. Translated, it gives CASSTRETEAFF.

The J gene is TRBJ1-1, the V gene TRBV5-1; 7 nucleotides line up with TRBD1. CDR1 and CDR2 from the germline V gene are SGHRS and YFSETQ. After removal of 1 base from V and 3 bases from J, the junction contained 0 bases not matched to a gene. CDR3 length: 13 amino acids. The CDR3 DNA is TGCGCCAGCAGCTTGCAGGGGGACACTGAAGCTTTCTTT. Its translation: CASSLQGDTEAFF.

J is TRBJ1-2 and V is TRBV5-5; 10 bases map to TRBD1. The junction had 9 bases not matched to a gene; V was cut back by 4 bases and J by 0 bases. Germline V gives CDR1 SGHKS, CDR2 YYEKEE (reference sequence). This CDR3 is 17 amino acids long. CDR3 sequence (DNA): TGTGCCAGCAGCCAGCCGGGACAGGGGATAGCTAACTATGGCTACACCTTC. Translation gives CASSQPGQGIANYGYTF.

This chain links TRBV24-1 with TRBJ2-3, with no clear D. Germline CDR1 and CDR2: KGHDR and SFDVKD. Trimming took 3 bases from V and 8 from J, leaving 11 bases between them. The CDR3 spans 13 residues. This CDR3 reads CATSDENYSTQYF. The CDR3, as DNA: TGTGCCACCAGTGATGAGAACTATAGTACGCAGTATTTT.

This clone showed up just once. The V gene is TRBV6-5, the J gene TRBJ1-2, with D hard to call. The ends were cut back, 6 bases at V and 5 bases at J, with 10 bases in the middle. The germline V gene encodes CDR1 MNHEY and CDR2 SVGAGI. The CDR3 is 12 amino acids. The CDR3 sequence is CASRESSYGYTF. DNA of the CDR3: TGTGCCAGCAGGGAGAGCAGTTATGGCTACACCTTC.

This clone is a singleton in its sample. The chain links TRBV12-3 or TRBV12-4 to TRBJ2-2; D not certain. This CDR3 comprises 13 residues. Trimming took 5 bases from V and 8 from J, leaving 12 bases between them. The CDR3 here is CASSTLGPGELFF. The CDR3 DNA sequence: TGTGCCAGCAGTACCCTAGGCCCTGGGGAGCTGTTTTTT.

This chain uses TRBV7-6 with TRBJ1-2, with a possible D match to TRBD1 (5 bases). Germline loops: CDR1 SGHVS, CDR2 FNYEAQ. The CDR3 contains 15 residues. V lost 7 bases and J 3 bases, leaving 18 bases between the germline ends. The CDR3 sequence: CASNALGEADYGYTF. Written as DNA, the CDR3 is TGTGCCAGCAACGCCTTGGGGGAGGCAGACTATGGCTACACCTTC.

The CDR3 region has the DNA TGTGCCAGCAGTACCCTACTAGCGGGAGTATCCTACGAGCAGTACTTC. This sequence encodes CASSTLLAGVSYEQYF. The rearrangement uses TRBV27 and TRBJ2-7; the match to TRBD2 covers 11 bases. Germline-derived CDR1 and CDR2 are MNHEY and SMNVEV (reference sequence). The CDR3 runs 16 residues. The J segment lost 1 base and the V segment lost 5 bases, leaving 7 bases of the junction unmatched.

The V and J genes are TRBV5-4 and TRBJ2-5, with 10 bases identical to TRBD2. The germline CDR1 and CDR2 sequences are SGHNT and YYREEE (reference sequence). Trimming removed 4 bases from V and 5 bases from J; junction bases left unmatched: 11. The CDR3 has 16 amino acids. The CDR3 DNA sequence: TGTGCCAGCAGCCCCTCCAGCGGGAGGGCAGAGGAGACCCAGTACTTC. This codes for CASSPSSGRAEETQYF.